The 5 T cell receptor beta chains listed next were all sequenced from one sample in a study of T cell responses to AZD1222 COVID-19 vaccine (dated by TCRdb to 2020 to 2023). Taken with the paper, the label for time point translates to: baseline before first vaccination. The library was obtained by the immunoSEQ multiplex PCR assay. Held by TCRdb, this immuneACCESS table contains in-frame sequences only and omits some clones. Under half of the omission traces to an unresolved V gene where checked; the cause of the rest is unknown. The sample table shows 100,000 to 150,000 clones, and about nine tenths are seen once. Of the sample, about 7% is held by the ten largest clones. The source was peripheral blood, collected on day 0 of AZD1222 vaccination. Receptors were obtained from an adult in good health.

The rearrangement uses TRBV4-1 and TRBJ2-5; D tentatively fits TRBD1 or TRBD2 (5 bases each). Germline lookup yields CDR1 MGHRA and CDR2 YSYEKL. V lost 2 bases and J lost 3, with 13 bases in between. This CDR3 region has 15 residues. CDR3 amino acids: CASSQHGTFEETQYF. CDR3 in DNA: TGCGCCAGCAGCCAACATGGGACCTTCGAAGAGACCCAGTACTTC.

This rearrangement joins TRBV28 to TRBJ1-2; 7 bases match TRBD1. The CDR3 is 13 amino acids. The V and J ends lost 9 bases and 4 bases, in that order; junction bases with no gene match: 8. CDR1 is MDHEN and CDR2 is SYDVKM in the germline V gene. CDR3 in DNA: TGTGCCAGTCGATCGGGACAGTCCTATGGCTACACCTTC. Protein sequence: CASRSGQSYGYTF.

The V gene is TRBV5-1, the J gene TRBJ1-4; 9 bases map to TRBD1. The CDR3 totals 17 residues. Germline V CDR1 and CDR2: SGHRS, YFSETQ. Trimming removed 0 bases from V and 8 bases from J; junction bases left unmatched: 11. The CDR3 DNA is TGCGCCAGCAGCTTGGAACCACAGGGGGCGATAGGGGAAAAACTGTTTTTT. Its protein is CASSLEPQGAIGEKLFF.

The rearrangement joins TRBV11-2 to TRBJ2-7; no definite D call. The V gene lost 0 bases and the J gene lost 3 bases, with 6 bases spanning the gap. The CDR3 is 13 residues long. Germline assignment: CDR1 SGHAT and CDR2 FQNNGV. DNA for the CDR3: TGTGCCAGCAGCTTAGAGGCCGGCTACGAGCAGTACTTC. Protein product: CASSLEAGYEQYF.

The sample holds a few counts of this clone. The rearrangement links TRBV9 to TRBJ2-1, with a tentative D call TRBD2 (6 bases). Germline CDR1 and CDR2: SGDLS and YYNGEE. This CDR3 has 15 amino acids. V was clipped by 0 bases and J by 3 bases, with 10 bases between them. CDR3 amino acids: CASSVEAGFYNEQFF. CDR3 DNA: TGTGCCAGCAGCGTAGAGGCGGGGTTCTACAATGAGCAGTTCTTC.